This TCR beta chain is drawn from a study of tissue T cells after allogeneic stem cell transplantation. V lost 5 bases to trimming and J lost 5 bases; unmatched junction nucleotides: 5. The germline CDR1 and CDR2 sequences are KGHPV and FQNQEV (reference sequence). This CDR3 is 13 amino acids long. Study-wide results and limits: Few T cell clones were shared across patients, but motif clusters showed tissue-specific shared signatures. TCR repertoires tracked anatomic similarity, regardless of disease or transplant status.

Turning to this clone: Its antigen is not identified. Germline and genes: mouse. The missing CDR3 end, 1 residue past where the read stops, is filled in from the germline J gene.

The protocol was immunoSEQ multiplex PCR, while the TCRdb copy is restricted to in-frame clones and leaves out a portion. Of 48,000 or so clones in the sample, around 73% were seen once. The chain joins TRBV26 to TRBJ1-2; 7 nucleotides line up with TRBD1. Sequenced: sorted cells pooled from one or two spleens. The sequence derives from a pool of C57BL/6 mice in good health. The CDR3 loop reads CASSSQGRSDYTF. The covered CDR3 bases are TGTGCCAGCAGTTCACAGGGGCGGTCCGACTACACC.